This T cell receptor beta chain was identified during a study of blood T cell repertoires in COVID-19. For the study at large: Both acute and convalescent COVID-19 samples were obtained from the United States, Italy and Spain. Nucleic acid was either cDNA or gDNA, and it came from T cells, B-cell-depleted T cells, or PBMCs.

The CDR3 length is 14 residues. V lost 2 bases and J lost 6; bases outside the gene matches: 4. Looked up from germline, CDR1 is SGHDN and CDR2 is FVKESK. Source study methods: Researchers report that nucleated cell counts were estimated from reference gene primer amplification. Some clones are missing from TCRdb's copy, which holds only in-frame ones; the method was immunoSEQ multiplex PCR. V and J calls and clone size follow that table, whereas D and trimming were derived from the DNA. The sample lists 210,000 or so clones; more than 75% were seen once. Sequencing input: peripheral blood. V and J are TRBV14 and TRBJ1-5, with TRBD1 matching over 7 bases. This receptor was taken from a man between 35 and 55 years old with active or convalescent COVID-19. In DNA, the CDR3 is TGTGCCAGCAGCCAATCGACAGGGAGTCAGCCCCAGCATTTT. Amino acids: CASSQSTGSQPQHF.